This T cell receptor beta chain was recorded in a study of blood T cells in healthy people across ages. General study results and limits: Unsorted PBMC input precluded a conclusive naive versus antigen-experienced comparison.

V was clipped by 0 bases and J by 7 bases, with 6 bases between them. Germline values: CDR1 SEHNR, CDR2 FQNEAQ (reference sequence). This CDR3 region has 12 residues. The second PCR ran roughly 7 to 11 cycles with a sample-barcoded 5' primer and J-beta primers. TCRdb used MiXCR to reprocess the 5' RACE reads, holding one entry per CDR3 protein. The data hold roughly 1,100,000 distinct CDR3 sequences, with 20% to 25% observed a single time. A note on this clonotype: Its antigen is not known.

The sample also formed part of further work on T cells of mothers and their children. According to that study: Each child contributed millions of TCR beta CDR3 reads, while each mother contributed over 9.5 million.

This receptor was obtained from a girl aged 2 to 9 in good health. The specimen was blood. V and J are TRBV7-9 and TRBJ1-1; the D is unclear. The CDR3 region has the DNA TGTGCCAGCAGCTTAGCCTTTGTTGAAGCTTTCTTT. Translation gives CASSLAFVEAFF.